Each of the 13 T cell receptor beta chains below was sequenced from the same sample in a study of cytomegalovirus exposure and HLA in healthy donors. This PCR relied on a set of 60 Vbeta primers and 13 Jbeta primers. Some clones are missing from TCRdb's copy, which holds only in-frame ones; the method was immunoSEQ multiplex PCR. The sample has about 210,000 clones; roughly 78% are singletons. The specimen sequenced was PBMCs. These receptor sequences come from a boy aged 5 to 17 in good health and CMV-seronegative.

The chain has TRBV18 and TRBJ2-7; tentatively, D is TRBD1 (6 bases). Germline V CDR1 and CDR2: KGHSH, LQKENI. The CDR3 runs 15 residues. Trimming removed 2 bases from V and 6 bases from J, with 17 bases in between. CDR3 sequence reads: CASSPRQALSGEQYF. As DNA, the CDR3 is TGTGCCAGCTCACCAAGACAGGCCCTCTCGGGCGAGCAGTACTTC.

J is TRBJ2-7 and V is TRBV5-5, with TRBD1 matching over 7 bases. Germline V gene lookup returns CDR1 SGHKS and CDR2 YYEKEE (reference sequence). The CDR3 length is 13 residues. V shed 6 bases, J shed 0 bases, and the junction held 3 bases outside the gene matches. CDR3 region: CASMGTDSYEQYF. The CDR3 coding sequence is TGTGCCAGCATGGGGACAGACTCCTACGAGCAGTACTTC. Full variable domain (remainder filled in from reference TRBV5-5 and TRBJ2-7): DAGVTQSPTHLIKTRGQQVTLRCSPISGHKSVSWYQQVLGQGPQFIFQYYEKEERGRGNFPDRFSARQFPNYSSELNVNALLLGDSALYLCASMGTDSYEQYFGPGTRLTVT.

The chain combines TRBV7-9 with TRBJ2-2; possibly TRBD1 for D (6 bases). Germline V gene data show CDR1 as SEHNR and CDR2 as FQNEAQ (reference sequence). V lost 4 bases and J lost 2, with 14 bases in between. The CDR3 loop spans 16 amino acids. The CDR3: CASSSSKQGNTGELFF. The CDR3 bases are TGTGCCAGCAGCTCGTCCAAACAGGGTAACACCGGGGAGCTGTTTTTT.

Comment on this clone: The same CDR3 can be traced to other DNA sequences in this sample. The rearrangement joins TRBV5-1 to TRBJ1-4; 7 bases line up with TRBD1. The germline gives CDR1 SGHRS, CDR2 YFSETQ. The CDR3 loop spans 14 amino acids. Germline trimming cut 2 bases from V and 8 bases from J; bases unmatched to any gene: 6. The CDR3 reads CASSLAAGGEKLFF. CDR3 nucleotides: TGCGCCAGCAGCTTAGCGGCAGGGGGAGAAAAACTGTTTTTT.

This clone came up once. A junction boundary mismatches the germline segment, possibly from a read error. V is TRBV7-2 and J is TRBJ1-2; D is possibly TRBD1 (5 bases). The CDR3 is 18 amino acids. Germline V gene sequence: CDR1 SGHTA, CDR2 FQGNSA. The CDR3 is CASSLGSRQGRTNYGYPF. DNA for the CDR3: TGTGCCAGCAGCTTAGGTTCTCGGCAGGGCCGTACTAACTATGGCTACCCCTTC.

The chain combines TRBV11-3 with TRBJ2-1; TRBD1 agrees at 12 bases. This CDR3 has 16 amino acids. The V segment lost 5 bases and the J segment 8 bases; nucleotides outside the gene matches: 10. CDR1 and CDR2 from the germline V gene are SGHNT and YENEEA. The CDR3 sequence is CASSGGGQGALDEQFF. As DNA, the CDR3 is TGTGCCAGCAGCGGCGGGGGACAGGGGGCTCTGGATGAGCAGTTCTTC.

The chain employs TRBV6-1 and TRBJ1-2; unclear D gene. The CDR3 contains 14 residues. Deletions cut 6 bases from V and 0 bases from J, with 11 bases between. The germline gives CDR1 MNHNS, CDR2 SASEGT. Here the CDR3 reads CASSSTDSNYGYTF. As DNA, the CDR3 is TGTGCCAGCAGCAGTACAGATTCTAACTATGGCTACACCTTC.

V and J are TRBV5-1 and TRBJ2-1; TRBD2 matches at 9 bases. V lost 0 bases to trimming and J lost 6 bases; unmatched junction nucleotides: 7. The CDR3 runs to 16 residues. Germline CDR1 and CDR2: SGHRS and YFSETQ. CDR3 bases: TGCGCCAGCAGCTTGGTTTTAGGCGGGGGGGCCAATGAGCAGTTCTTC. Translation gives CASSLVLGGGANEQFF. Drawing the rest from reference TRBV5-1 and TRBJ2-1, the complete variable domain is KAGVTQTPRYLIKTRGQQVTLSCSPISGHRSVSWYQQTPGQGLQFLFEYFSETQRNKGNFPGRFSGRQFSNSRSEMNVSTLELGDSALYLCASSLVLGGGANEQFFGPGTRLTVL.

Remarks on this clone: Compared with germline, one end of the junction differs, possibly owing to a read error. The V gene is TRBV7-9, the J gene TRBJ1-3; D call uncertain. CDR3 length: 11 amino acids. The germline V gene has CDR1 SEHNR and CDR2 FQNEAQ (reference sequence). As DNA, the CDR3 is TGTTCCAGCAGCTTAAATAGCGCCATATATTTT. Translating gives CSSSLNSAIYF. Drawing the rest from reference TRBV7-9 and TRBJ1-3, the complete variable domain is DTGVSQNPRHKITKRGQNVTFRCDPISEHNRLYWYRQTLGQGPEFLTYFQNEAQLEKSRLLSDRFSAERPKGSFSTLEIQRTEQGDSAMYLCSSSLNSAIYFGEGSWLTVV.

V is TRBV4-1 and J is TRBJ1-1, with 10 bases matching TRBD1. Per germline, CDR1 MGHRA and CDR2 YSYEKL. This CDR3 is 15 amino acids long. V lost 4 bases to trimming and J lost 5 bases; unmatched junction nucleotides: 7. The CDR3 nucleotides are TGCGCCAGCAGCCCTCGGGACAGGGGCCAAACTGAAGCTTTCTTT. Its protein is CASSPRDRGQTEAFF.

CDR3: CSVGLALRDTQYF. Here the CDR3 DNA reads TGCAGCGTTGGTCTAGCGCTAAGAGATACGCAGTATTTT. The J gene is TRBJ2-3, the V gene TRBV29-1; weak D call: TRBD2 (6 bases). In germline, CDR1 is SQVTM, CDR2 ANQGSEA. The V gene lost 4 bases and the J gene lost 5 bases, with 13 bases spanning the gap. There are 13 residues in the CDR3.

This clone was seen only a few times. The chain has TRBV10-2 and TRBJ1-1; a weak D match, TRBD1 (6 bases). Germline loops: CDR1 WSHSY, CDR2 SAAADI. Trimming removed 0 bases at V and 0 bases at J, with 14 bases between. This CDR3 contains 17 residues. The CDR3 nucleotides read TGCGCCAGCAGTGAGTCGGCCGGCGGGGGCATGAACACTGAAGCTTTCTTT. It codes for CASSESAGGGMNTEAFF.

The genes are TRBV18 and TRBJ1-4; 7 bases map to TRBD1. After removal of 5 bases from V and 4 bases from J, the junction contained 7 bases not matched to a gene. CDR1 and CDR2 (germline): KGHSH, LQKENI. The CDR3 loop spans 15 amino acids. CDR3 nucleotide sequence: TGTGCCAGCTCATCGCGACAGGGCCTTAATGAAAAACTGTTTTTT. Translated, it gives CASSSRQGLNEKLFF.